The 27 T cell receptor beta chains in this list originate from one sample, sequenced in a study of blood T cell repertoires in COVID-19. Generated by immunoSEQ multiplex PCR, the TCRdb table keeps only in-frame clones and is missing some. The repertoire holds 150,000 to 200,000 clones, with more than 65% as singletons. The sample comprised peripheral blood. These TCRs come from a human donor with acute or convalescent COVID-19. The donor label of this sample is uncertain.

This clone occurred once. This rearrangement joins TRBV10-2 to TRBJ2-5; 8 bases are a match to TRBD1. CDR1 and CDR2 (germline): WSHSY, SAAADI. The ends lost 0 bases at V and 1 base at J; junction bases unmatched: 1. The CDR3 runs 15 residues. CDR3 region: CASSESDRGQETQYF. CDR3 coding DNA: TGCGCCAGCAGTGAGTCTGACAGGGGCCAAGAGACCCAGTACTTC.

The V and J genes are TRBV27 and TRBJ2-1; D is uncertain. The V end lost 0 bases, the J end lost 6 bases, and 6 bases lay between the germline ends. The CDR3 covers 13 residues. Germline loops: CDR1 MNHEY, CDR2 SMNVEV (reference sequence). DNA of the CDR3: TGTGCCAGCAGTTTATCGGCTCTCAATGAGCAGTTCTTC. Its protein product is CASSLSALNEQFF.

The chain carries TRBV5-7 and TRBJ2-4; D uncertain. TRBV5-7 falls under the ORF class, with uncertain function. The CDR3 contains 15 residues. The germline V and J ends were trimmed by 0 bases and 1 base, with 8 bases remaining between them. The CDR3 DNA is TGTGCCAGCAGCTTGGCCGCGCGGGCCAAAAACATTCAGTACTTC. This encodes CASSLAARAKNIQYF.

V is TRBV6-1 and J is TRBJ2-7, with 8 bases that match TRBD1. Looked up from germline, CDR1 is MNHNS and CDR2 is SASEGT. The CDR3 is 14 amino acids. Unmatched junction bases numbered 2, after V lost 2 bases and J lost 2 bases. The CDR3 DNA reads TGTGCCAGCAGTGAACAGGGGGCGCCCTACGAGCAGTACTTC. Protein product: CASSEQGAPYEQYF.

This chain joins TRBV10-3 and TRBJ2-7; 9 positions agree with TRBD2. With V trimmed by 11 bases and J by 7 bases, 12 bases remained unmatched. The V gene's germline CDR1 is ENHRY and CDR2 SYGVKD. The CDR3 has 13 amino acids. The CDR3 sequence: CALRTSVDGEQYF. In DNA form, the CDR3 reads TGTGCCCTACGGACTAGCGTAGACGGTGAGCAGTACTTC.

The chain links TRBV19 to TRBJ2-3; no clear D gene. Germline assignment: CDR1 LNHDA and CDR2 SQIVND (reference sequence). CDR3 length equals 10 residues. The DNA for the CDR3 is TGTGGGCAAAGCACAGATACGCAGTATTTT. This gives the protein CGQSTDTQYF. The full variable domain, completed using reference TRBV19 and TRBJ2-3, is DGGITQSPKYLFRKEGQNVTLSCEQNLNHDAMYWYRQDPGQGLRLIYYSQIVNDFQKGDIAEGYSVSREKKESFPLTVTSAQKNPTAFYLCGQSTDTQYFGPGTRLTVL.

The chain couples TRBV2 to TRBJ2-7; the match to TRBD2 covers 9 bases. Germline V gives CDR1 SNHLY, CDR2 FYNNEI. J gave up 0 bases and V 5 bases, and 2 bases lay outside the gene matches. The CDR3 covers 14 residues. The CDR3 sequence: CASSSSGNSYEQYF. The CDR3 DNA reads TGTGCCAGCAGTTCTAGCGGGAACTCCTACGAGCAGTACTTC.

The rearrangement links TRBV9 to TRBJ1-1; TRBD1 might be the D (6 bases). Trimming took 3 bases from V and 2 from J, leaving 14 bases between them. The CDR3 is 15 amino acids. CDR1 and CDR2 (germline): SGDLS, YYNGEE. CDR3 protein: CASSAAQGSNTEAFF. The CDR3 DNA reads TGTGCCAGCAGCGCTGCCCAGGGGAGTAACACTGAAGCTTTCTTT.

CDR3 amino acids: CASSLQENTEAFF. The CDR3, as DNA: TGTGCCAGCAGCCTACAGGAGAACACTGAAGCTTTCTTT. The chain couples TRBV5-4 to TRBJ1-1; a weak D match, TRBD1 (5 bases). The germline V and J ends were trimmed by 4 bases and 1 base, with 8 bases remaining between them. CDR1 and CDR2 from the germline V gene are SGHNT and YYREEE (reference sequence). There are 13 residues in the CDR3.

This clone was picked up a small number of times. The chain links TRBV24-1 to TRBJ1-1; D call uncertain. Germline CDR1 KGHDR, CDR2 SFDVKD. This CDR3 is 15 amino acids long. Trimming took off 4 bases at V and 1 base at J, with 12 bases between the two ends. The CDR3 bases are TGTGCCACCAGTGACTCCGGGAAGGGGAACACTGAAGCTTTCTTT. Protein: CATSDSGKGNTEAFF.

This chain links TRBV5-1 with TRBJ2-1, with 8 bases lining up with TRBD2. Trimming took 2 bases from V and 0 from J; bases not matched to a gene: 1. The CDR3 is 15 residues long. Germline values: CDR1 SGHRS, CDR2 YFSETQ. CDR3 amino acids: CASSLSGGSYNEQFF. The CDR3 nucleotides read TGCGCCAGCAGCTTAAGCGGGGGCTCCTACAATGAGCAGTTCTTC.

The chain joins TRBV28 to TRBJ1-2; D not certain. The V gene's germline CDR1 is MDHEN and CDR2 SYDVKM. The CDR3 spans 14 residues. V was cut by 2 bases and J by 8 bases, with 15 bases left in between. CDR3 DNA: TGTGCCAGCAGTTTAGGGTTGGTCCTCGGGGGCTACACCTTC. As protein: CASSLGLVLGGYTF.

In this sample, this clone turned up once. The V and J genes are TRBV7-2 and TRBJ2-1, with TRBD2 as a possible D gene (6 bases). Germline V gene data show CDR1 as SGHTA and CDR2 as FQGNSA. The V and J ends lost 4 bases and 6 bases respectively, with 19 bases between them. The CDR3 is 16 residues long. The DNA for the CDR3 is TGTGCCAGCAGCTGGGTGCCGGCGGGAAGGGTCAATGAGCAGTTCTTC. The encoded protein is CASSWVPAGRVNEQFF. Based on the CDR3 plus reference TRBV7-2 and TRBJ2-1, the full variable domain is GAGVSQSPSNKVTEKGKDVELRCDPISGHTALYWYRQSLGQGLEFLIYFQGNSAPDKSGLPSDRFSAERTGGSVSTLTIQRTQQEDSAVYLCASSWVPAGRVNEQFFGPGTRLTVL.

The chain is built from TRBV6-4 and TRBJ1-6; D call uncertain. Looked up from germline, CDR1 is MRHNA and CDR2 is SNTAGT. The CDR3 has 16 residues. V lost 2 bases, J lost 10 bases, and 18 bases lay in between. The CDR3 loop reads CASSDGVLAGNSPLHF. Here the CDR3 DNA reads TGTGCCAGCAGTGACGGTGTTCTGGCGGGAAACTCACCCCTCCACTTT.

The chain links TRBV9 to TRBJ1-1, with unresolved D. The CDR3 loop spans 14 amino acids. In germline, CDR1 is SGDLS, CDR2 YYNGEE. V gave up 0 bases and J gave up 8 bases, with 14 bases separating them. The CDR3 here is CASSVEPARAEAFF. In DNA, the CDR3 is TGTGCCAGCAGCGTAGAACCCGCGAGAGCGGAAGCTTTCTTT.

The chain employs TRBV7-8 and TRBJ2-3; a possible D gene is TRBD2 (6 bases). Trimming stripped 5 bases from V and 5 bases from J, with 8 bases between. CDR1 and CDR2 from the germline V gene are SGHVS and FQNEAQ. This CDR3 is 12 amino acids long. CDR3 amino acids: CASSRSGDTQYF. CDR3 DNA: TGTGCCAGCAGCCGTAGCGGAGATACGCAGTATTTT.

As for this clone: Other DNA sequences in this specimen translate into the identical CDR3. The V and J genes are TRBV6-5 and TRBJ1-1, with 9 positions matching TRBD1. CDR1 is MNHEY and CDR2 is SVGAGI in the germline V gene. J was trimmed by 3 bases and V by 7 bases; bases with no gene match: 3. This CDR3 contains 13 residues. The CDR3 reads CASTRTGDTEAFF. In DNA, the CDR3 is TGTGCCAGCACCCGGACAGGGGACACTGAAGCTTTCTTT.

J is TRBJ1-2 and V is TRBV3-1 (or the pseudogene TRBV3-2); 7 nucleotides agree with TRBD1. Germline values: CDR1 LGHDT, CDR2 YNNKEL (reference sequence). The CDR3 loop spans 14 amino acids. Trimming removed 2 bases from V and 7 bases from J; junction bases left unmatched: 7. The CDR3: CASSQKGGKSGYTF. CDR3 DNA sequence: TGTGCCAGCAGCCAAAAAGGGGGCAAGAGTGGCTACACCTTC.

The chain has TRBV15 and TRBJ2-5, with 13 bases that match TRBD2. Germline CDR1 reads LNHNV; CDR2 reads YYDKDF (reference sequence). V dropped 1 base and J dropped 4; count of bases not matched to a gene: 3. CDR3 length equals 16 residues. CDR3 coding DNA: TGTGCCACCAGCAGAGGACTAGCGGGAGGAATAGAGACCCAGTACTTC. Protein: CATSRGLAGGIETQYF.

This clone appeared once. The chain links TRBV5-1 to TRBJ2-3; 8 nucleotides align to TRBD2. V lost 4 bases, J lost 0 bases, and 7 bases stayed unmatched. This CDR3 is built from 16 residues. Germline values: CDR1 SGHRS, CDR2 YFSETQ. As DNA, the CDR3 is TGCGCCAGCAGCCCCAATAGCGGGGCGAGCACAGATACGCAGTATTTT. Translation gives CASSPNSGASTDTQYF.

This clone was seen more than once but under ten times. The CDR3 spells CASSPQDSSYNSPLHF. The CDR3 bases are TGTGCCAGCAGTCCCCAGGACAGCTCCTATAATTCACCCCTCCACTTT. The gene calls are TRBV28 and TRBJ1-6; D is possibly TRBD1 (6 bases). Germline loops: CDR1 MDHEN, CDR2 SYDVKM. The CDR3 contains 16 residues. V was clipped by 5 bases and J by 0 bases, with 11 bases between them. The full variable domain, in which reference TRBV28 and TRBJ1-6 provide the parts outside the CDR3, is DVKVTQSSRYLVKRTGEKVFLECVQDMDHENMFWYRQDPGLGLRLIYFSYDVKMKEKGDIPEGYSVSREKKERFSLILESASTNQTSMYLCASSPQDSSYNSPLHFGNGTRLTVT.

This chain uses TRBV11-1 with TRBJ1-1; the D is unclear. The V gene lost 7 bases and the J gene lost 1 base, with 16 bases spanning the gap. This CDR3 is built from 15 residues. CDR1 SGHAT and CDR2 FQDESV come from the germline V gene (reference sequence). CDR3 coding DNA: TGTGCCAGCACCCTAGGGAAGAGGGCGAACACTGAAGCTTTCTTT. This encodes CASTLGKRANTEAFF.

The CDR3 is CASSPNGETQYF. CDR3 DNA sequence: TGTGCCAGCAGCCCCAACGGAGAGACCCAGTACTTC. The chain has TRBV11-3 and TRBJ2-5; no definite D call. Germline V gene lookup returns CDR1 SGHNT and CDR2 YENEEA. The CDR3 is made up of 12 amino acids. Between the trimmed V and J ends, which lost 5 bases and 4 bases, there was a span of 8 bases. Complete variable domain (other parts from reference TRBV11-3 and TRBJ2-5): EAGVVQSPRYKIIEKKQPVAFWCNPISGHNTLYWYLQNLGQGPELLIRYENEEAVDDSQLPKDRFSAERLKGVDSTLKIQPAELGDSAVYLCASSPNGETQYFGPGTRLLVL.

This chain links TRBV11-1 with TRBJ2-3, with TRBD1 matching 8 bases. CDR3 length: 16 residues. The V and J ends lost 5 bases and 2 bases, in that order; junction bases with no gene match: 9. CDR1 and CDR2 from the germline V gene are SGHAT and FQDESV (reference sequence). CDR3: CASSRKDRVLTDTQYF. For the CDR3, the DNA is TGTGCCAGCAGCCGGAAGGACAGGGTCCTCACAGATACGCAGTATTTT.

The V call is TRBV20-1, the J call TRBJ1-1; no reliable D call. V was clipped by 6 bases and J by 10 bases, with 15 bases between them. Per germline, CDR1 DFQATT and CDR2 SNEGSKA (reference sequence). This CDR3 has 11 residues. CDR3: CSAGPPEGAFF. The CDR3 nucleotides read TGCAGTGCCGGGCCTCCGGAGGGAGCTTTCTTT.

The chain joins TRBV7-2 to TRBJ2-3; 7 bases match TRBD2. Per the germline V gene, CDR1 is SGHTA and CDR2 is FQGNSA. The CDR3 sequence is 16 residues long. V trimming: 5 bases; J trimming: 1 base; junction bases outside the gene matches: 9. Here the CDR3 reads CASSRYSGVGTDTQYF. The CDR3 DNA reads as TGTGCCAGCAGCCGCTACAGCGGGGTGGGCACAGATACGCAGTATTTT. The whole variable domain, remainder taken from reference TRBV7-2 and TRBJ2-3, is GAGVSQSPSNKVTEKGKDVELRCDPISGHTALYWYRQSLGQGLEFLIYFQGNSAPDKSGLPSDRFSAERTGGSVSTLTIQRTQQEDSAVYLCASSRYSGVGTDTQYFGPGTRLTVL.

The chain joins TRBV6-5 to TRBJ2-1; 7 positions match TRBD2. The CDR3 runs to 14 residues. The J segment lost 1 base and the V segment lost 6 bases, leaving 3 bases of the junction unmatched. The germline CDR1 and CDR2 sequences are MNHEY and SVGAGI. The CDR3 DNA sequence: TGTGCCAGCAGGGGTAGCGGGTCCTACAATGAGCAGTTCTTC. Its protein product is CASRGSGSYNEQFF.